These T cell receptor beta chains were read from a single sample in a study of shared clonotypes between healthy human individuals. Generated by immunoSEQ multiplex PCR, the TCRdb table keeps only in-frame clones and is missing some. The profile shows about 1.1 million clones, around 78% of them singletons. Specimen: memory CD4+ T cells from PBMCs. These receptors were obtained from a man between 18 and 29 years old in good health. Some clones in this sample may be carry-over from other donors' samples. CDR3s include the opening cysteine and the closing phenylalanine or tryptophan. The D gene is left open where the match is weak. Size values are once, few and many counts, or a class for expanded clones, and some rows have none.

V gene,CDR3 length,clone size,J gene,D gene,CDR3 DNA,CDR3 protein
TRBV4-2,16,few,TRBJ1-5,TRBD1,TGTGCCAGCAGCCAAGGGTCAGGGGGTCTTGGAAATCCCCAGCATTTT,CASSQGSGGLGNPQHF
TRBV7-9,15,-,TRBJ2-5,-,TGTGCCAGCAGCCTGCAGCGGGTGGGCCAAGAGACCCAGTACTTC,CASSLQRVGQETQYF
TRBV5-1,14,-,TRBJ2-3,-,TGCGCCAGCAGCCCCCTACCAGGCACAGATACGCAGTATTTT,CASSPLPGTDTQYF
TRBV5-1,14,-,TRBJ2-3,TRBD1,TGCGCCAGCAGCTACGGACAGGGTGTAGATACGCAGTATTTT,CASSYGQGVDTQYF
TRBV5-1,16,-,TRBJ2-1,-,TGCGCCAGCAGCTCGACGGTCCAGGGGAGGTACAATGAGCAGTTCTTC,CASSSTVQGRYNEQFF
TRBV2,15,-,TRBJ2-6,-,TGTGCCACCTCGAAGGAGGGCTCTGGGGCCAACGTCCTGACTTTC,CATSKEGSGANVLTF
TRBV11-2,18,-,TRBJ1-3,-,TGTGCCAGCAGCTTAGCCGGCACGGGCTTAGGTTTTGGAAACACCATATATTTT,CASSLAGTGLGFGNTIYF
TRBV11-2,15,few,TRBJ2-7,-,TGTGCCAGCAGCCCCACTGTCGGAAAGGGCTACGAGCAGTACTTC,CASSPTVGKGYEQYF
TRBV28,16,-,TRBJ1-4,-,TGTGCCAGCAGGGACCCAATCGGAGCAACTAATGAAAAACTGTTTTTT,CASRDPIGATNEKLFF
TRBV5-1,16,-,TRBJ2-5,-,TGCGCCAGCAGCTTGGGTTCAGCGGAGATTCAAGAGACCCAGTACTTC,CASSLGSAEIQETQYF
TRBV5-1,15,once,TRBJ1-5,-,TGCGCCAGCAGCAGAACAGGGTTAGGCAATCAGCCCCAGCATTTT,CASSRTGLGNQPQHF
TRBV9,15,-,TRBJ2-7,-,TGTGCCAGCAGCCAAACTCAGGACAGCTCCTACGAGCAGTACTTC,CASSQTQDSSYEQYF
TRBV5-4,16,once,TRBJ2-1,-,TGTGCCAGCAGCTTGGATACGGGAGTGCGTTACAATGAGCAGTTCTTC,CASSLDTGVRYNEQFF
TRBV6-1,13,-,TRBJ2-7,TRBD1,TGTGCCAGCAGCAGGGACAGGACGGGCGAGCAGTACTTC,CASSRDRTGEQYF
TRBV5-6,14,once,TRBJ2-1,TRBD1,TGTGCCAGCAGCTGGGACAGGCGGTACGATGAGCAGTTCTTC,CASSWDRRYDEQFF
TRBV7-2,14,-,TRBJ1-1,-,TGTGCCAGCAGCTACGGGACACTGAACACTGAAGCTTTCTTT,CASSYGTLNTEAFF
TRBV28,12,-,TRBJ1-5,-,TGTGCCAGCAGCTCCTTGGGACAGCCCCAGCATTTT,CASSSLGQPQHF
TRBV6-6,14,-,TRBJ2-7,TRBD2,TGTGCCAGCAGTGGGAGCGGGAGTCTCTACGAGCAGTACTTC,CASSGSGSLYEQYF
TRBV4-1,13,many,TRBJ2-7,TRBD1,TGCGCCAGCAGCCAAAGGACAGGGGACGAGCAGTACTTC,CASSQRTGDEQYF
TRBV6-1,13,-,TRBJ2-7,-,TGTGCCACACAAAACAGGGCCCTTTACGAGCAGTACTTC,CATQNRALYEQYF
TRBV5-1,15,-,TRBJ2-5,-,TGCGCCAGCAGCTTGGCTTTGGGGGGCGGAGAGACCCAGTACTTC,CASSLALGGGETQYF
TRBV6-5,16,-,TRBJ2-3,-,TGTGCCAGCAGTTACTCGGCAGGGTGGGGCCCAGATACGCAGTATTTT,CASSYSAGWGPDTQYF
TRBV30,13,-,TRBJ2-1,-,TGTGCCTGGAGTGTACGAATGCCGGGTGAGCAGTTCTTC,CAWSVRMPGEQFF
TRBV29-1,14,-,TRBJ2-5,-,TGCAGCGTTGATCAGGGAATGGGGCAAGAGACCCAGTACTTC,CSVDQGMGQETQYF
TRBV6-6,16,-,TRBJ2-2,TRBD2,TGTGCCAGCAGTTACGGGACTAGCGGGAGCGCCGGGGAGCTGTTTTTT,CASSYGTSGSAGELFF
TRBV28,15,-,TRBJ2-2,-,TGTGCCAGCAGTTTAGGTACAGCAAACACCGGGGAGCTGTTTTTT,CASSLGTANTGELFF
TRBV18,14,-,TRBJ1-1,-,TGTGCCAGCTCACCCCTCCCGGGGGAAACTGAAGCTTTCTTT,CASSPLPGETEAFF
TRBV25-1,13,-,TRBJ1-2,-,TGTGCCAGCAGTGAAAGTAGGGACTATGGCTACACCTTC,CASSESRDYGYTF
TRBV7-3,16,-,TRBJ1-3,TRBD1,TGTGCCAGCAGCTTAACGGGACAGGGGGCAGGAAACACCATATATTTT,CASSLTGQGAGNTIYF
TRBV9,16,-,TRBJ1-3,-,TGTGCCAGCAGCGTTGGCCAGCCAAGCTCTGGAAACACCATATATTTT,CASSVGQPSSGNTIYF
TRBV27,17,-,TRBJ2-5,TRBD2,TGTGCCAGCAGCCTCGGACTAGCGGGAGGTCGGGAGGAGACCCAGTACTTC,CASSLGLAGGREETQYF
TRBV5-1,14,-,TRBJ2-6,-,TGCGCCAGCAGCTTGGGGAATGGGGCCAACGTCCTGACTTTC,CASSLGNGANVLTF
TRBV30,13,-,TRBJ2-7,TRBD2,TGTGCCTTAAGACTAGCGGGAGACTACGAGCAGTACTTC,CALRLAGDYEQYF
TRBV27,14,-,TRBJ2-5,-,TGTGCCAGCAGTTTAGAGTGGGGCCAAGAGACCCAGTACTTC,CASSLEWGQETQYF
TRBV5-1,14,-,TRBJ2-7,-,TGCGCCAGCAGCCCGGCGGTTCAATTGGGCGAGCAGTACTTC,CASSPAVQLGEQYF
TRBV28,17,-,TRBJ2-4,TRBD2,TGTGCCAGCAGCCCGGCGTTTGCGGGGGTCCCCAAAAACATTCAGTACTTC,CASSPAFAGVPKNIQYF
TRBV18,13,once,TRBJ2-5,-,TGTGCCAGCTCACCAGGGATCGGAGAGACCCAGTACTTC,CASSPGIGETQYF
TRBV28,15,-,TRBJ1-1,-,TGTGCCAGCAGCCGATCCAGGGCGTTGAACACTGAAGCTTTCTTT,CASSRSRALNTEAFF
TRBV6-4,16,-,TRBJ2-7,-,TGTGCCAGCAGTGAAGGAGGTGTCTCCAGGCCGTACGAGCAGTACTTC,CASSEGGVSRPYEQYF
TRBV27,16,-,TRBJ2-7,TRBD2,TGTGCCAGCAGTCGATCCTCACTAGCGGGAGTGAACGAGCAGTACTTC,CASSRSSLAGVNEQYF
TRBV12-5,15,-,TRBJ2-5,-,TGTGCTAGTGGTCCCCGGGGAACCCACCAAGAGACCCAGTACTTC,CASGPRGTHQETQYF
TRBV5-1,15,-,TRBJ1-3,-,TGCGCCAGCGCGGAGGGAGGAAACTCTGGAAACACCATATATTTT,CASAEGGNSGNTIYF
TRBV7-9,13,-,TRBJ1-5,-,TGTGCCAGCAGCTCCCAGGGCGGGCAGCCCCAGCATTTT,CASSSQGGQPQHF
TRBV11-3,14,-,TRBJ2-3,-,TGTGCCAGCAGCTTAGGCAGGGGTACAGATACGCAGTATTTT,CASSLGRGTDTQYF
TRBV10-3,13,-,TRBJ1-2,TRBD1,TGTGCCATCAGCCCCAGGGGGCTGCGGGGCTACACCTTC,CAISPRGLRGYTF
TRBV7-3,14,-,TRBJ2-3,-,TGTGCCAGCAGCCTCCTTGGGTCCCCAGATACGCAGTATTTT,CASSLLGSPDTQYF
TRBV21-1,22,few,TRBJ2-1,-,TGTGCCAGCAGCATTCGATGCGGGCCGGATCGAGCGGGGCCCCGTTTAAACAATGAGCAGTTCTTC,CASSIRCGPDRAGPRLNNEQFF
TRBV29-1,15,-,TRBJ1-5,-,TGCAGCGTTGAAGATGGGGCAGGGCCGCGGCAGCCCCAGCATTTT,CSVEDGAGPRQPQHF
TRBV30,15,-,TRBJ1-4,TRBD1,TGTGCCTGGAGTACTCCCGGGACAGGGTTAGAAAAACTGTTTTTT,CAWSTPGTGLEKLFF
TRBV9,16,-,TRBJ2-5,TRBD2,TGTGCCAGCAGCGTAGATCCAGCGGGGCCCCAAGAGACCCAGTACTTC,CASSVDPAGPQETQYF
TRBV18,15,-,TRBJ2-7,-,TGTGCCAGCTCACCAGGAAGGGGGGCGGGCTACGAGCAGTACTTC,CASSPGRGAGYEQYF
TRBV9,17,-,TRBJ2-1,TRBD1,TGTGCCAGCAGCGCCCTAGGTTACAGGGGATCCTACAATGAGCAGTTCTTC,CASSALGYRGSYNEQFF
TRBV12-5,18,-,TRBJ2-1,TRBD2,TGTGCTAGTGGTTTGAGTCTCCTAGCGGAAAGCTCCTACAATGAGCAGTTCTTC,CASGLSLLAESSYNEQFF
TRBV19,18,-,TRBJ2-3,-,TGTGCCAGTAGTATTTATAGGGGGCACGCGGGGAGCACAGATACGCAGTATTTT,CASSIYRGHAGSTDTQYF
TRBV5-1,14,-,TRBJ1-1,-,TGCGCCAGCAGCCCGTCCCCGGACAGCACTGAAGCTTTCTTT,CASSPSPDSTEAFF
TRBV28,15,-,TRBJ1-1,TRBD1,TGTGCCAGCAGGTACGACAGGGGGCTGAACACTGAAGCTTTCTTT,CASRYDRGLNTEAFF
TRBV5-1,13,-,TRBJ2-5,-,TGCGCCAGCAGCTTGGAAGGAGGAGAGACCCAGTACTTC,CASSLEGGETQYF
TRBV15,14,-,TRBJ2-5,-,TGTGCCACCAGCAGAGATCCCTTTTCGGAGACCCAGTACTTC,CATSRDPFSETQYF
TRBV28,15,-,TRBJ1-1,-,TGTGCCAGCAGTCCGCCTGACAGGCCTAACACTGAAGCTTTCTTT,CASSPPDRPNTEAFF
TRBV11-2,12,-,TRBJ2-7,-,TGTGCCAGCAGCTCCCCCCAAGACGAGCAGTACTTC,CASSSPQDEQYF